These 14 T cell receptor beta chains were all obtained from the same sample, sequenced in a study of cytomegalovirus exposure and HLA in healthy donors. Use of 60 Vbeta and 13 Jbeta primers characterized the PCR. Clones were read by immunoSEQ multiplex PCR, and TCRdb kept only the in-frame ones, dropping some. Here the sample spans around 140,000 clones, about four fifths being singletons. Input material: PBMCs. Receptors were obtained from a male donor in good health and CMV-seronegative.

The gene calls are TRBV6-5 and TRBJ2-7; the D gene is possibly TRBD1 (6 bases). Trimming cost V 2 bases and J 6 bases, with 14 bases left between them. The germline gives CDR1 MNHEY, CDR2 SVGAGI. CDR3 length equals 14 residues. CDR3 sequence reads: CASSYATRGGEQYF. CDR3 sequence (DNA): TGTGCCAGCAGTTACGCGACTCGAGGGGGCGAGCAGTACTTC.

The rearrangement uses TRBV21-1 and TRBJ1-2. TRBV21-1 is a pseudogene segment. The CDR3 has 14 amino acids. The CDR3 nucleotides read TGTGCCAGCAGCAGGGGGGGCCCCAACTATGGCTACACCTTC. This translates into CASSRGGPNYGYTF.

V is TRBV29-1 and J is TRBJ2-6; D perhaps matches TRBD2 (6 bases). Deletions cut 7 bases from V and 0 bases from J, with 10 bases between. The CDR3 sequence is 14 residues long. Germline loops: CDR1 SQVTM, CDR2 ANQGSEA. CDR3 DNA sequence: TGCAGCGCAACGGGAGCCTCTGGGGCCAACGTCCTGACTTTC. Protein sequence: CSATGASGANVLTF. The whole variable domain, remainder taken from reference TRBV29-1 and TRBJ2-6, is SAVISQKPSRDICQRGTSLTIQCQVDSQVTMMFWYRQQPGQSLTLIATANQGSEATYESGFVIDKFPISRPNLTFSTLTVSNMSPEDSSIYLCSATGASGANVLTFGAGSRLTVL.

CDR3 loop: CTGLAGGETQYF. As DNA, the CDR3 is TGCACGGGACTAGCGGGAGGTGAGACCCAGTACTTC. The V call is TRBV29-1, the J call TRBJ2-5; the match to TRBD2 covers 15 bases. This CDR3 comprises 12 residues. Per germline, CDR1 SQVTM and CDR2 ANQGSEA. Full variable domain (outside the CDR3, taken from reference TRBV29-1 and TRBJ2-5): SAVISQKPSRDICQRGTSLTIQCQVDSQVTMMFWYRQQPGQSLTLIATANQGSEATYESGFVIDKFPISRPNLTFSTLTVSNMSPEDSSIYLCTGLAGGETQYFGPGTRLLVL.

V usage is TRBV6-5 and J usage is TRBJ2-5, with TRBD1 matching over 9 bases. Germline V gene data show CDR1 as MNHEY and CDR2 as SVGAGI. The CDR3 has 15 residues. Trimming cost V 2 bases and J 3 bases; bases outside gene matches: 4. In nucleotides, the CDR3 is TGTGCCAGCAGTTACCCACAGGGGGCGGAAGAGACCCAGTACTTC. This codes for CASSYPQGAEETQYF.

The V and J genes are TRBV5-1 and TRBJ2-3; TRBD2 agrees at 7 bases. The germline CDR1 and CDR2 sequences are SGHRS and YFSETQ. This CDR3 is built from 17 residues. Trimming at V came to 4 bases and at J to 2 bases, leaving 13 bases not matched to a gene. The CDR3 is CASSPRGASGPTDTQYF. The CDR3 coding sequence is TGCGCCAGCAGCCCCAGAGGCGCTAGCGGACCCACAGATACGCAGTATTTT.

The V call is TRBV2, the J call TRBJ1-2; weak D call: TRBD1 (6 bases). V was cut by 3 bases and J by 1 base, with 15 bases left in between. Germline-derived CDR1 and CDR2 are SNHLY and FYNNEI. The length of the CDR3 is 16 residues. CDR3 amino acids: CASSDVGQENNYGYTF. The CDR3 nucleotides read TGTGCCAGCAGTGATGTGGGACAAGAAAATAACTATGGCTACACCTTC.

The chain has TRBV4-1 and TRBJ2-5; D uncertain. V was cut by 3 bases and J by 7 bases, with 9 bases left in between. CDR3 length: 12 amino acids. Germline V CDR1 and CDR2: MGHRA, YSYEKL. The CDR3 DNA reads TGCGCCAGCAGCCATCGGGTGGGGACCCAGTACTTC. It translates to CASSHRVGTQYF.

The chain combines TRBV9 with TRBJ2-7; the D gene is possibly TRBD2 (5 bases). Germline CDR1 is SGDLS and CDR2 is YYNGEE. V was pared by 2 bases and J by 5 bases, with 11 bases between. CDR3 size: 13 residues. As DNA, the CDR3 is TGTGCCAGCAGCGTCGGGGTCCACAACGAGCAGTACTTC. This encodes CASSVGVHNEQYF. The whole variable domain, remainder taken from reference TRBV9 and TRBJ2-7, is DSGVTQTPKHLITATGQRVTLRCSPRSGDLSVYWYQQSLDQGLQFLIQYYNGEERAKGNILERFSAQQFPDLHSELNLSSLELGDSALYFCASSVGVHNEQYFGPGTRLTVT.

V is TRBV28 and J is TRBJ2-5; TRBD2 aligns across 9 bases. The DNA end is a closer match to TRBJ2-7, so the J assignment may be wrong. CDR3 length: 16 amino acids. The germline V gene has CDR1 MDHEN and CDR2 SYDVKM. CDR3 sequence reads: CASSRNDLAGSYEQYF. In DNA, the CDR3 is TGTGCCAGCAGCCGCAACGACCTAGCGGGGTCCTACGAGCAGTACTTC.

The rearrangement uses TRBV7-8 and TRBJ2-7; no reliable D call. The length of the CDR3 is 11 residues. The V gene lost 5 bases and the J gene lost 2 bases, with 4 bases spanning the gap. The V gene's germline CDR1 is SGHVS and CDR2 FQNEAQ. The CDR3 DNA reads TGTGCCAGCAGCATCACCTACGAGCAGTACTTC. Translation: CASSITYEQYF.

The rearrangement links TRBV6-1 to TRBJ2-5; the D is unclear. With the DNA end fitting TRBJ2-7 better, the J assignment may be wrong. The CDR3 runs 12 residues. Germline V lookup: CDR1 MNHNS, CDR2 SASEGT. The CDR3 region is CASRDIFLEQYF. The CDR3 DNA sequence: TGTGCCAGCAGAGACATTTTCCTCGAGCAGTACTTC.

The rearrangement uses TRBV4-2 and TRBJ2-7, with 7 bases lining up with TRBD2. CDR3 length: 12 residues. Trimming cost V 6 bases and J 3 bases; bases outside gene matches: 2. Germline values: CDR1 LGHNA, CDR2 YNFKEQ. The CDR3 sequence: CASRERDYEQYF. The CDR3 DNA reads as TGTGCCAGCAGAGAGCGGGACTACGAGCAGTACTTC.

This clone was seen a handful of times. The chain has TRBV7-6 and TRBJ2-7, with D perhaps TRBD2 (6 bases). V shed 1 base and J shed 1 base, with 11 bases lying between them. The CDR3 covers 15 residues. CDR1 is SGHVS, CDR2 FNYEAQ, per germline. The CDR3 loop reads CASSLGVGLSYEQYF. The CDR3 DNA follows: TGTGCCAGCAGCTTAGGGGTGGGACTGTCCTACGAGCAGTACTTC.